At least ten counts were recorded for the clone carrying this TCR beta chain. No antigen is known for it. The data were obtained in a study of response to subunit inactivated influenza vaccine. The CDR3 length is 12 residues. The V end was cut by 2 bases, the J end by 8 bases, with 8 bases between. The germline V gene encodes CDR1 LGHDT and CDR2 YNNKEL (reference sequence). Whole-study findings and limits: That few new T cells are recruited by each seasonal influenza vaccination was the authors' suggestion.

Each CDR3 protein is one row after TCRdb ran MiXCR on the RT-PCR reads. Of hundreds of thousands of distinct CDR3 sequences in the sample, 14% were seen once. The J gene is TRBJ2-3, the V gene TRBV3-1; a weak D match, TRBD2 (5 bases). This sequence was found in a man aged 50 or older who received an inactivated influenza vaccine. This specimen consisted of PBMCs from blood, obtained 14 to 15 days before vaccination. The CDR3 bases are TGTGCCAGCAGCCAACCTCGGGGTACGCAGTATTTT. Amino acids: CASSQPRGTQYF.